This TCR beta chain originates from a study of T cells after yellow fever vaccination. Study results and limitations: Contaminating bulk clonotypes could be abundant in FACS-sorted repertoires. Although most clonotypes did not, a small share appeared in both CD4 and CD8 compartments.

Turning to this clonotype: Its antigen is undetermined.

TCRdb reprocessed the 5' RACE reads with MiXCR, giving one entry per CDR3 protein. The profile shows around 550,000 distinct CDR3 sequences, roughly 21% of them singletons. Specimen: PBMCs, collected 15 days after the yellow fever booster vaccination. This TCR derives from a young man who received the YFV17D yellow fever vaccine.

The CDR3 region has the DNA TGTGCCAGCAGCTTCTCCCGGGTGGGACAGACTAACACTGAAGCTTTCTTT. Translated: CASSFSRVGQTNTEAFF. The V gene is TRBV7-2, the J gene TRBJ1-1, with TRBD1 matching 7 bases. The CDR3 runs to 17 residues. The V gene end was trimmed by 3 bases and the J gene end by 2 bases; junction bases not matched to a gene: 12. Germline lookup yields CDR1 SGHTA and CDR2 FQGNSA.